These 10 T cell receptor beta chains came from one sample sequenced in a study of shared clonotypes between healthy human individuals. Libraries were prepared by immunoSEQ multiplex PCR; TCRdb keeps only in-frame clonotypes and omits some of them. The repertoire holds 2 million to 2.5 million clones, with 95% as singletons. Sequencing input: naive CD4+ T cells sorted from blood. Subset reported: CD45RA+ positively selected. All receptors come from a young man in good health.

V and J are TRBV9 and TRBJ1-5; no firm D call. Germline CDR1 reads SGDLS; CDR2 reads YYNGEE. This CDR3 contains 13 residues. V was pared by 4 bases and J by 2 bases, with 7 bases between. CDR3 DNA: TGTGCCAGCAGCCCCCAGGGCAATCAGCCCCAGCATTTT. The encoded protein is CASSPQGNQPQHF.

The chain combines TRBV10-3 with TRBJ1-4, with D unclear. Trimming left V 3 bases short and J 8 bases short, with 13 bases between. The length of the CDR3 is 14 residues. The germline V gene has CDR1 ENHRY and CDR2 SYGVKD. Here the CDR3 reads CAISEDPRSEKLFF. The CDR3 region has the DNA TGTGCCATCAGTGAAGATCCGAGGTCGGAAAAACTGTTTTTT.

The count of this clone is one. Its ends do not fully match the called genes, so a read error is possible. This chain connects TRBV7-7 to TRBJ2-1, with D perhaps matching TRBD1 or TRBD2 (5 bases each). The length of the CDR3 is 19 residues. Looked up from germline, CDR1 is SSHAT and CDR2 is FNYEAQ (reference sequence). The CDR3 nucleotides read TGTGCTAGCAGCTCCCCCGGGACGACCGCGAGGCAGTCCTACAATGAGCAGTTCTTC. Translated, it gives CASSSPGTTARQSYNEQFF.

Comment on this clone: Other DNA sequences in this specimen translate into the identical CDR3. The rearrangement links TRBV6-5 to TRBJ2-5; D gene uncertain. Germline V gene sequence: CDR1 MNHEY, CDR2 SVGAGI. The V end lost 6 bases, the J end lost 5 bases, and 7 bases lay between the germline ends. The CDR3 spans 11 residues. CDR3 sequence (DNA): TGTGCCAGCAGCCGAGGTGAGACCCAGTACTTC. Protein product: CASSRGETQYF.

This chain joins TRBV6-5 and TRBJ2-7; D is uncertain. V was shortened by 6 bases and J by 0 bases, with 12 bases between the two germline ends. There are 14 residues in the CDR3. From germline, CDR1 is MNHEY and CDR2 SVGAGI. The CDR3 nucleotides are TGTGCCAGCAGACGAGATGGGGTCTCCTACGAGCAGTACTTC. Translation gives CASRRDGVSYEQYF.

The chain links TRBV6-5 to TRBJ2-5; D might be TRBD2 (6 bases). The DNA end lines up better with TRBJ2-7; the J call may be wrong. The CDR3 runs to 14 residues. Germline loops: CDR1 MNHEY, CDR2 SVGAGI. CDR3 sequence (DNA): TGTGCCAGCAGTGCGGGACGGGGATCCTACGAGCAGTACTTC. Its translation is CASSAGRGSYEQYF.

V and J are TRBV5-1 and TRBJ2-5; weak D call: TRBD2 (6 bases). V was cut by 0 bases and J by 4 bases, with 10 bases left in between. Germline CDR1 reads SGHRS; CDR2 reads YFSETQ. The CDR3 contains 14 residues. The CDR3 nucleotides read TGCGCCAGCAGCTTGGATGTTAGCGGAGAGACCCAGTACTTC. This gives the protein CASSLDVSGETQYF.

This clone was picked up one time. V and J are TRBV6-1 and TRBJ2-1, with 9 nucleotides matching TRBD1. V lost 5 bases, J lost 4 bases, and 6 bases stayed unmatched. The CDR3 sequence is 15 residues long. Looked up from germline, CDR1 is MNHNS and CDR2 is SASEGT. CDR3 bases: TGTGCCAGCAGTACCGGGACAGGGCATTACAATGAGCAGTTCTTC. Protein product: CASSTGTGHYNEQFF.

The V call is TRBV6-5, the J call TRBJ2-7; TRBD2 matches 13 bases. The V gene end was trimmed by 4 bases and the J gene end by 3 bases; junction bases not matched to a gene: 6. CDR1 MNHEY and CDR2 SVGAGI come from the germline V gene. This CDR3 region has 16 residues. The CDR3 region has the DNA TGTGCCAGCAGTTCCCGGACTAGCGGGAGTATCTACGAGCAGTACTTC. This gives the protein CASSSRTSGSIYEQYF.

The chain couples TRBV28 to TRBJ2-7; TRBD1 matches at 12 bases. This CDR3 spans 16 amino acids. V trimming: 8 bases; J trimming: 4 bases; junction bases outside the gene matches: 12. Germline V gene data show CDR1 as MDHEN and CDR2 as SYDVKM. CDR3 bases: TGTGCCAGCGCGCCCCCCGGGACAGGGGGCTTTTACGAGCAGTACTTC. This translates into CASAPPGTGGFYEQYF.